This is a list of T cell receptor beta chains from one sample in a study of beta chain features in type 1 diabetes. Measured with immunoSEQ multiplex PCR; TCRdb has only the in-frame clones, and not every one. In the table there are about 930,000 clones, under 20% of which are singletons. Source material: naive CD4+ T cells from blood. These receptors were obtained from a woman aged 18-29 years in good health. CDR3s include the opening cysteine and the closing phenylalanine or tryptophan. Each record gives: D gene, J gene, clone size, V gene, CDR3 DNA, CDR3 protein. A D gene is named only where the DNA matches it firmly. Not all rows give a size; the values are once, few, many and, for expanded clones, a class.

>.|TRBJ2-5|few|TRBV9
TGTGCCAGCAGCGTAGGTCTTAGGGCGGGAGAGACCCAGTACTTC
CASSVGLRAGETQYF
>TRBD2|TRBJ2-7|few|TRBV28
TGTGCCAGCAGTTTATTCCCGGGACTAGCGGGAGAGTCCCACGAGCAGTACTTC
CASSLFPGLAGESHEQYF
>.|TRBJ1-1|.|TRBV7-9
TGTGCCAGCAGCCCACAGGCGCTGAACACTGAAGCTTTCTTT
CASSPQALNTEAFF
>.|TRBJ1-2|.|TRBV6-5
TGTGCCAGCACTGGTTCGGAAGGCTACACCTTC
CASTGSEGYTF
>.|TRBJ2-4|.|TRBV19
TGTGCCAGTACCCCTCGCTGGACAGTGTCAGGCAAAAACATTCAGTACTTC
CASTPRWTVSGKNIQYF
>.|TRBJ2-7|.|TRBV11-2
TGTGCCAGCAGCGTGCCGATGGGGGGAGTATCCTACGAGCAGTACTTC
CASSVPMGGVSYEQYF
>TRBD2|TRBJ2-5|few|TRBV5-1
TGCGCCAGCACCGCAACTAGCGCACAAGAGACCCAGTACTTC
CASTATSAQETQYF
>.|TRBJ2-7|.|TRBV9
TGTGCCAGCAGCGTCTCTTCGGGAGCTTGGGAGCAGTACTTC
CASSVSSGAWEQYF
>.|TRBJ2-1|few|TRBV28
TGTGCCAGCAGTTTACAGGGGTACAATGAGCAGTTCTTC
CASSLQGYNEQFF
>TRBD2|TRBJ2-3|.|TRBV7-9
TGTGCCAGCAGCTTACTCCCGGGAGGAGATACGCAGTATTTT
CASSLLPGGDTQYF
>.|TRBJ1-2|.|TRBV28
TGTGCCTCCAAAACCGGGACCCCTGGGGGCTACACCTTC
CASKTGTPGGYTF
>.|TRBJ2-3|.|TRBV13
TGTGCCAGCAGCCGAAGCGGGAGCACAGATACGCAGTATTTT
CASSRSGSTDTQYF
>.|TRBJ2-1|.|TRBV9
TGTGCCAGCAGTATAGCATCGGGCTCCTACAATGAGCAGTTCTTC
CASSIASGSYNEQFF
>.|TRBJ2-1|.|TRBV6-5
TGTGCCAGCAGTCGGGCAACGATCGAATTAAATGAGCAGTTCTTC
CASSRATIELNEQFF
>.|TRBJ2-7|few|TRBV6-1
TGTGCCAGCAGTGAAGCCGGCTACGAGCAGTACTTC
CASSEAGYEQYF
>TRBD1|TRBJ1-2|.|TRBV28
TGTGCCAGCATCACAGGGGGCGTCGGCTACACCTTC
CASITGGVGYTF
>.|TRBJ2-1|.|TRBV29-1
TGCAGCGTTGAAAGGCAGGTCGACAATGAGCAGTTCTTC
CSVERQVDNEQFF
>.|TRBJ2-1|.|TRBV7-8
TGTGCCAGCAGCTTCCGGGACAGTAGCGGGTACAATGAGCAGTTCTTC
CASSFRDSSGYNEQFF
>TRBD2|TRBJ2-1|few|TRBV7-3
TGTGCCAGCAGCTTAAGAGTCGGGACTAGCGGTTCCTCCTACAATGAGCAGTTCTTC
CASSLRVGTSGSSYNEQFF
>TRBD1|TRBJ1-2|.|TRBV18
TGTGCCAGCTCACGAGAGGGACAGGGCGACTATGGCTACACCTTC
CASSREGQGDYGYTF
>.|TRBJ2-4|.|TRBV11-2
TGTGCCAGCAGCCGTGGAGCCAAAAACATTCAGTACTTC
CASSRGAKNIQYF
>TRBD2|TRBJ2-1|.|TRBV10-2
TGCGCCAGCAGTGAGTTTTTGGCTAGCGGGAGAACGGGGTATGAGCAGTTCTTC
CASSEFLASGRTGYEQFF
>TRBD1|TRBJ2-7|.|TRBV6-1
TGTGCCAGCAGTTCCGGGACAGGGCTCTACGAGCAGTACTTC
CASSSGTGLYEQYF
>.|TRBJ1-6|few|TRBV9
TGTGCCAGCAGCGTAGAAGGGTCAGGGTCACCCCTCCACTTT
CASSVEGSGSPLHF
>.|TRBJ2-3|.|TRBV11-2
TGTGCCAGCAGCCAAAGGGGAGTCGATACGCAGTATTTT
CASSQRGVDTQYF
>TRBD1|TRBJ1-5|few|TRBV10-3
TGTGCCATCAGTGAGCGTTTCCCGGGACAGTCTTTCAATCAGCCCCAGCATTTT
CAISERFPGQSFNQPQHF
>.|TRBJ2-3|.|TRBV7-2
TGTGCCAGCAGCCGCCGGAGGGGAACAGATACGCAGTATTTT
CASSRRRGTDTQYF
>.|TRBJ2-3|few|TRBV5-1
TGCGCCAGCACTTTCGGGACTAGCACAGATACGCAGTATTTT
CASTFGTSTDTQYF
>TRBD2|TRBJ2-1|few|TRBV10-3
TGTGCCATCAGTGAAAGCGGGATAGGTAATGAGCAGTTCTTC
CAISESGIGNEQFF
>.|TRBJ2-6|.|TRBV11-2
TGTGCCAGCAGCCCCCTTCCCAGAACTGGGGCCAACGTCCTGACTTTC
CASSPLPRTGANVLTF
>.|TRBJ2-6|.|TRBV18
TGTGCCAGCTCACCACAATATCAGGGGAAGGGGGCCAACGTCCTGACTTTC
CASSPQYQGKGANVLTF
>.|TRBJ1-3|few|TRBV7-9
TGTGCCAGCAGCACAGGACAGTACACTGGAAACACCATATATTTT
CASSTGQYTGNTIYF
>TRBD2|TRBJ2-5|.|TRBV7-8
TGTGCCAGCAGCTTTGTAGCGGGAGAGACCCAGTACTTC
CASSFVAGETQYF
>TRBD2|TRBJ2-3|.|TRBV5-1
TGCGCCAGCAGCGCGACACAGCCGGGAGGAGGGCAGTATTTT
CASSATQPGGGQYF
>.|TRBJ2-5|.|TRBV5-4
TGTGCCAGCAGCCACGCTAACAGGGAAGGAGAGACCCAGTACTTC
CASSHANREGETQYF
>.|TRBJ2-5|few|TRBV11-2
TGTGCCAGCAGCGTTAGCGGCAGCCAAGAGACCCAGTACTTC
CASSVSGSQETQYF
>TRBD1|TRBJ1-1|.|TRBV27
TGTGCCAGCAGTACCAGGGGGAAAATGAACACTGAAGCTTTCTTT
CASSTRGKMNTEAFF
>.|TRBJ1-2|few|TRBV7-2
TGTGCCAGCAAGCCAGGGAGTTATGATGGCTACACCTTC
CASKPGSYDGYTF
>TRBD1|TRBJ2-3|few|TRBV7-3
TGTGCCAGCAGCTCGAGACAGGGAACGTCGCAGTATTTT
CASSSRQGTSQYF
>.|TRBJ2-1|.|TRBV29-1
TGCAGCGCATCGACTAGTTACAATGAGCAGTTCTTC
CSASTSYNEQFF
>TRBD2|TRBJ2-7|few|TRBV5-1
TGCGCCAGCAGCGTTCTAGCGGGAGAAACCTACGAGCAGTACTTC
CASSVLAGETYEQYF
>.|TRBJ1-1|.|TRBV7-2
TGTGCCAGCAGGGCCAGAGGGGGGGTAAACACTGAAGCTTTCTTT
CASRARGGVNTEAFF
>.|TRBJ2-1|.|TRBV10-3
TGTGCCATCAGGAGCGGGTCGACCTACAATGAGCAGTTCTTC
CAIRSGSTYNEQFF
>.|TRBJ2-2|.|TRBV2
TGTGCCAGCCGGTCTGGGCTACCAAACACCGGGGAGCTGTTTTTT
CASRSGLPNTGELFF
>TRBD2|TRBJ2-1|.|TRBV4-3
TGCGCCAGCAGCCACCAGGGACTAGTAGTCAATGAGCAGTTCTTC
CASSHQGLVVNEQFF
>.|TRBJ2-3|.|TRBV9
TGTGCCAGCAGCCCCCAAAGCGTATCAGATACGCAGTATTTT
CASSPQSVSDTQYF
>.|TRBJ1-1|.|TRBV28
TGTGCCAGCAGTTTATACCACACTGAAGCTTTCTTT
CASSLYHTEAFF
>TRBD2|TRBJ2-7|few|TRBV10-3
TGTGCCATCAGAGTACTAGCGGAGAGCTCCTACGAGCAGTACTTC
CAIRVLAESSYEQYF
>.|TRBJ2-5|.|TRBV29-1
TGCAGCACTGGGGGGACGGGAGAGACCCAGTACTTC
CSTGGTGETQYF
>.|TRBJ2-1|.|TRBV9
TGTGCCAGCAGCGTAGGAACCCCCCCCGCTGAGCAGTTCTTC
CASSVGTPPAEQFF
>.|TRBJ2-1|few|TRBV5-1
TGCGCCAGCAGGGGGCTAGCCCCCCCCCACTCCTACAATGAGCAGTTCTTC
CASRGLAPPHSYNEQFF
>TRBD1|TRBJ1-5|.|TRBV27
TGTGCAACAGGGGAGGGTCAGCCCCAGCATTTT
CATGEGQPQHF
>TRBD2|TRBJ2-3|.|TRBV4-2
TGTGCCACCATTAGCGGGAGGGCCCCCGCGGTTGAGGCAGATACGCAGTATTTT
CATISGRAPAVEADTQYF
>TRBD1|TRBJ1-2|few|TRBV19
TGTGCCAGTAGTATTGCGGACAGGGGTAACTATGGCTACACCTTC
CASSIADRGNYGYTF
>.|TRBJ2-1|.|TRBV7-2
TGTGCCAGCAGCTTGGGACTTCCAGCCTCCTACAATGAGCAGTTCTTC
CASSLGLPASYNEQFF
>.|TRBJ1-4|few|TRBV7-9
TGTGCCAGCAGCTCTTGGACGGCTGAAAAACTGTTTTTT
CASSSWTAEKLFF
>.|TRBJ2-7|.|TRBV11-2
TGTGCCAGCAGCTCCTCGCACTACGGGGGAATCTACGAGCAGTACTTC
CASSSSHYGGIYEQYF
>.|TRBJ2-7|.|TRBV7-2
TGTGCCAGCAGCCCCCAATCGCGAGCCTACGAGCAGTACTTC
CASSPQSRAYEQYF
>.|TRBJ2-7|.|TRBV28
TGTGCCAGCGACGGGGATTCCTACGAGCAGTACTTC
CASDGDSYEQYF